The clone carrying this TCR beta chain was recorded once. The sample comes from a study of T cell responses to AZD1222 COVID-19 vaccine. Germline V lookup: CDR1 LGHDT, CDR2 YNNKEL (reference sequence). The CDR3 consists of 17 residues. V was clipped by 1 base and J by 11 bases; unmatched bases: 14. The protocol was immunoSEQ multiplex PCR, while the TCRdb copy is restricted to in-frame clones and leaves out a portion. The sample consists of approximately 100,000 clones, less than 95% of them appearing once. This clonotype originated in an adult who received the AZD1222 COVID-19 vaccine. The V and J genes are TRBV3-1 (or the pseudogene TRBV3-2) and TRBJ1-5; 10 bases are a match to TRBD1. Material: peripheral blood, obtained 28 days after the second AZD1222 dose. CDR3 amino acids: CASSQGTGGGNGLAQHF. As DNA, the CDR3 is TGTGCCAGCAGCCAAGGGACAGGGGGTGGGAATGGTTTAGCCCAGCATTTT.